This T cell receptor beta chain is drawn from a study of T-cell memory formation after mild COVID-19 listed by TCRdb under 2021. Background for the entire study: Most TCR sequence clusters were specific to one of the two donors. T-cell clones expanding and contracting after mild COVID-19 in two donors were tracked by longitudinal TCRalpha and TCRbeta repertoire sequencing. The cohort was made up of two young adult volunteers, one female and one male, who were previously healthy. The investigation overall reported the following: Balanced CD4/CD8 phenotypes were observed for clones contracting from day 15 to 85, whereas a bias towards CD4+ was observed for a second wave of clones expanding from day 15 to 37. The detection of some responding clones in pre-infection memory suggests that pre-existing cross-reactive memory T cells joined the SARS-CoV-2 response. Contracting CD4+ clones appeared mostly in the CM and EM memory subsets, whereas CD8+ clones were enriched in EMRA. Whether the second-wave clones peaking on day 37 were SARS-CoV-2 specific was not confirmed. The study included only a couple of mild cases, and larger cohorts that include severe cases with pre-infection samples were judged to be necessary.

CDR1 SQVTM and CDR2 ANQGSEA are derived from the germline V gene. Compared with germline, V lacks 1 base and J lacks 7 bases; bases without a gene match: 4. The CDR3 covers 15 residues, taking in both the cysteine and the phenylalanine. This entry keeps only the CDR3 DNA: 45 bases, framed from base 1. Ficoll-Paque density gradient centrifugation was used to isolate PBMCs. This clonotype was detected ten times or more. It has no known antigen specificity. One base away there is no much larger clone; base qualities are not given. Sequenced using an Illumina NovaSeq 6000. TCRalpha and TCRbeta cDNA libraries were built by 5'RACE with constant-segment primers, adding sample barcodes and unique molecular identifiers. RNA was extracted from every sample with Trizol reagent. The libraries were amplified in two PCR steps, and the second step added a second sample barcode and Illumina TruSeq adapters. Sequencing of libraries was performed on an Illumina NovaSeq with 2 x 150 bp paired-end reads. The authors' pipeline ran thus. The reads were demultiplexed and collapsed into UMI-guided consensus sequences using migec v1.2.7. Using mixcr v2.1.11, UMI consensuses were aligned to TRA and TRB V and J templates and then assembled into clonotypes. A clonotype was counted as expanded or contracted only if both edgeR and NoisET called the change significant, with noise models trained on biological replicates. edgeR calls used a false discovery rate-adjusted p below 0.01 and a log2 fold-change threshold of 1. PCA with hierarchical clustering of max-normalized trajectories of the 1000 most abundant clonotypes was used as exploratory dynamics analysis. Each responding clone was given a CD4 or CD8 phenotype based on the CD4+ and CD8+ repertoires, which had been sequenced separately. TCRdb reprocessing: public reads trimmed at Q25 with fastp, clones called with MiXCR, in-frame beta chains kept. Each record represents a unique CDR3 protein, reported with the most common genes and DNA among its rows. What appears here as the V and J calls and clone size reflects TCRdb's work, not the paper's. This sample holds some 49,000 distinct CDR3 sequences; 25% to 30% were observed only once. The ten most abundant clones make up 35% to 50% of the sample.

The chain joins TRBV29-1 to TRBJ2-1; the junction holds 13 bases that match TRBD2. The sequence derives from a man between 18 and 29 years old who had mild COVID-19 (a few samples of this study predate the infection). The sample titles of this study are shuffled in the database, so cell type and time point are left out; the donor was told from shared clones. Sequencing input: PBMCs or a T cell subset sorted from them (not recorded which). The CDR3 reads CSVEATSGGANEQFF. The bases read TGCAGCGTTGAAGCAACTAGCGGGGGGGCGAATGAGCAGTTCTTC.